The sample holds a few counts of the clone carrying this T cell receptor beta chain. The antigen is undetermined. The data belong to a study of cytomegalovirus exposure and HLA in healthy donors. Overall study: A previous analysis identified approximately 110 million unique TCR beta sequences derived from roughly 180 million T cells.

The CDR3 sequence is 13 residues long. The germline V gene encodes CDR1 SNHLY and CDR2 FYNNEI. V was cut by 8 bases and J by 5 bases, with 16 bases left in between. This cohort consisted of healthy bone marrow donors. General observations from the study: Because they were indistinguishable, some V segments, including TRBV6-2 and TRBV6-3, were excluded.

Primers: 60 Vbeta forward and 13 Jbeta reverse. The protocol was immunoSEQ multiplex PCR, while the TCRdb copy is restricted to in-frame clones and leaves out a portion. The sample contains roughly 100,000 clones, more than 75% of which appear only once. The chain employs TRBV2 and TRBJ2-7; D is unresolved. The sample taken for sequencing was PBMCs. The clonotype originates from a woman between 18 and 30 years old in good health and CMV-seropositive. CDR3 residues: CASEGLLDHEQYF. As DNA, the CDR3 is TGTGCCAGCGAAGGTTTGCTAGACCACGAGCAGTACTTC. The entire variable domain, with the rest obtained from reference TRBV2 and TRBJ2-7, is as follows: EPEVTQTPSHQVTQMGQEVILRCVPISNHLYFYWYRQILGQKVEFLVSFYNNEISEKSEIFDDQFSVERPDGSNFTLKIRSTKLEDSAMYFCASEGLLDHEQYFGPGTRLTVT.